The 8 T cell receptor beta chains listed next were all sequenced from one sample in a study of tissue T cells after allogeneic stem cell transplantation. Specified time point: mouse harvest day 7 after allogeneic transplant. Mouse grafts combined 10^7 T-cell-depleted bone marrow cells with 10^6 splenic CD5+ T cells. Repertoires were generated with immunoSEQ multiplex PCR, while TCRdb's copy carries only in-frame clones and drops some. The repertoire has over 7,000 clones, roughly 41% of them found once; the top ten carry 6.5% to 8.5%. Sequences were obtained from gut tissue. The receptor set was obtained from a female BALB/c mouse given C57BL/6 T cells with graft-versus-host disease after an allogeneic hematopoietic cell transplant.

A note on this clone: Each gene name is a mouse one. Incomplete CDR3 DNA: TGTGCCAGCAGTCTGTCAAACACAGAAGTCTTC. Translating gives CASSLSNTEVF. The complete CDR3 reads CASSLSNTEVFF. The V and J genes are TRBV26 and TRBJ1-1; D is uncertain. From the germline J gene comes the end of the CDR3, since the read stops 1 residue before it. CDR3 length: 12 residues. V gave up 0 bases and J gave up 1 base, with 0 bases separating them. The V gene's germline CDR1 is KGHPV and CDR2 FQNQEV (reference sequence).

As for this clone: The genes and germline here are from mouse. This CDR3 reads CASSQGGDTQYF. CDR3 DNA (partial): TGTGCCAGCAGCCAAGGGGGAGACACCCAGTAC. This chain joins TRBV5 and TRBJ2-5; D gene unclear. The read ends 1 residue early relative to the CDR3; the germline J gene fills the gap. Germline V CDR1 and CDR2: LGHNA, YNLKQL (reference sequence). The CDR3 is 12 amino acids. V gave up 1 base and J gave up 5 bases, with 4 bases separating them.

As concerns this clone: The genes and germline here are from mouse. With the read ending 1 residue before the CDR3 end, the germline J gene is used to fill in that end. The chain links TRBV26 to TRBJ2-4; the match to TRBD2 covers 9 bases. The CDR3 extends over 15 amino acids. Looked up from germline, CDR1 is KGHPV and CDR2 is FQNQEV (reference sequence). V dropped 5 bases and J dropped 0; count of bases not matched to a gene: 3. CDR3 DNA, as far as it was read: TGTGCCAGCAGTTTTGACTGGGGGAGTCAAAACACCTTGTAC. It translates to CASSFDWGSQNTLY. From start to end, the CDR3 is CASSFDWGSQNTLYF. Full variable domain (rest looked up from reference TRBV26 and TRBJ2-4): NSKVIQTPRYLVKGQGQKAKMRCIPEKGHPVVFWYQQNKNNEFKFLINFQNQEVLQQIDMTEKRFSAECPSNSPCSLEIQSSEAGDSALYLCASSFDWGSQNTLYFGAGTRLSVL.

About this clone itself: Each gene name is a mouse one. Read coverage stops 1 residue before the CDR3 terminus; the germline J gene supplies the remainder. The chain links TRBV15 to TRBJ1-1; D is ambiguous. Germline values: CDR1 SGHND, CDR2 FRSKSL. This CDR3 spans 14 amino acids. With 3 bases removed from V and 0 bases from J, the gap between germline ends came to 8 bases. The CDR3 DNA, read in part, is TGTGCCAGCAGTTTCACATCTGCAAACACAGAAGTCTTC. Amino acid sequence: CASSFTSANTEVF. The complete CDR3 reads CASSFTSANTEVFF. Filled out from reference TRBV15 and TRBJ1-1, the complete variable domain reads DAGVTQTPRHEVAEKGQTIILKCEPVSGHNDLFWYRQTKIQGLELLSYFRSKSLMEDGGAFKDRFKAEMLNSSFSTLKIQPTEPKDSAVYLCASSFTSANTEVFFGKGTRLTVV.

About this clone itself: The gene symbols are mouse symbols. The CDR3 extends 1 residue past the end of the read, so its final part is completed from the germline J gene. V is TRBV26 and J is TRBJ1-3; TRBD1 might be the D (6 bases). The germline CDR1 and CDR2 sequences are KGHPV and FQNQEV (reference sequence). This CDR3 is 15 amino acids long. V dropped 5 bases and J dropped 0 bases, with 11 bases sitting between them. This chain's CDR3 is CASSRDITSGNTLYF. Partial CDR3 DNA: TGTGCCAGCAGTAGGGACATTACTTCTGGAAATACGCTCTAT.

Of note for this clone: Mouse gene names apply. The sequence runs out 1 residue before the end of the CDR3; the remainder is reconstructed from the germline J gene. The chain carries TRBV19 and TRBJ2-5; D remains ambiguous. This CDR3 has 11 amino acids. Trimming took off 7 bases at V and 1 base at J, with 4 bases between the two ends. In germline, CDR1 is FNHDT, CDR2 SITEND (reference sequence). CDR3 DNA (partial): TGTGCCAGCTCATACCAAGACACCCAGTAC. Translated: CASSYQDTQY. The CDR3 in full is CASSYQDTQYF.

About this clone itself: Gene names follow the mouse nomenclature. The read terminates 1 residue ahead of where the CDR3 ends, so the germline J gene completes it. The chain couples TRBV26 to TRBJ1-6; D unclear. TRBJ1-6 falls under the ORF class, with uncertain function. The CDR3 runs to 14 residues. Trimming removed 2 bases at V and 2 bases at J, with 4 bases between. In germline, CDR1 is KGHPV, CDR2 FQNQEV (reference sequence). CDR3 region: CASSLTAYNSPLYF. Incomplete CDR3 DNA: TGTGCCAGCAGTCTGACAGCCTATAATTCGCCCCTCTAC.

A note on this clone: The genes and germline here are from mouse. The sequenced CDR3 bases are TGTGCCAGCAGTATGGGTTTCTCCTATGAACAGTAC. Encoded protein: CASSMGFSYEQY. The entire CDR3 protein is CASSMGFSYEQYF. V usage is TRBV19 and J usage is TRBJ2-7; D uncertain. The read finishes 1 residue shy of the CDR3 end, and the germline J gene is used to complete it. Germline V gives CDR1 FNHDT, CDR2 SITEND (reference sequence). Trimming took 2 bases from V and 0 from J, leaving 6 bases between them. The CDR3 runs 13 residues.